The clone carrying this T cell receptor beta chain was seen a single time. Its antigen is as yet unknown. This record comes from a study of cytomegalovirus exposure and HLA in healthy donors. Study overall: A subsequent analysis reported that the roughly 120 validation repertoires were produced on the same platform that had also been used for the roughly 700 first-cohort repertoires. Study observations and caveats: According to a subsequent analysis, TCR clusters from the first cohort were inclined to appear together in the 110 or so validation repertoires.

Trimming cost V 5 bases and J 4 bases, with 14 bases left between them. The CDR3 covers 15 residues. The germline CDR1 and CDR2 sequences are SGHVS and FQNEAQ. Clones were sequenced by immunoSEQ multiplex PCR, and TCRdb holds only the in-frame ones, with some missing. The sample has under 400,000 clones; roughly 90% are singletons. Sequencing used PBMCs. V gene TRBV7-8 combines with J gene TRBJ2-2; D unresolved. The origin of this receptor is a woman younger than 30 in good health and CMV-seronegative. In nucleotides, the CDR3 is TGTGCCAGCAGCGTCTACGGAGCCTTCACCGGGGAGCTGTTTTTT. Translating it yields CASSVYGAFTGELFF.